This TCR beta chain was identified during a study of a mutant IDH1 vaccine in newly diagnosed glioma. Study at large: Vaccination began 4-6 weeks post radiotherapy alone, or with temozolomide cycles. Participants attended visit V12, the safety follow-up, at week 35, and then attended visit V13 at week 47.

Indicated time point: week 47, end of study. Topical imiquimod was applied with each vaccine dose, which held 300 ug of mutant IDH1 20-mer peptide. New WHO grade 3 or 4 IDH1-mutant, ATRX-lost astrocytomas were present in all donors. To note about this clone: What it binds is not known.

V was pared by 6 bases and J by 1 base, with 11 bases of the junction left unmatched. The CDR3 contains 18 residues. The germline V gene has CDR1 MNHEY and CDR2 SMNVEV (reference sequence). TCRdb's copy holds only in-frame clones and misses some; the assay was immunoSEQ multiplex PCR. The repertoire holds tens of thousands of clones, about four fifths seen once, with 3.8% in the top ten. Sequencing used PBMCs, obtained from a glioma patient whose treatment included an IDH1 peptide vaccine. The gene calls are TRBV27 and TRBJ1-5; 11 nucleotides agree with TRBD1. This receptor was taken from a man younger than 40 with glioma. DNA of the CDR3: TGTGCCAGCAGCTCCACCGGGACAGGGGGTGGGAGCAATCAGCCCCAGCATTTT. Translated: CASSSTGTGGGSNQPQHF.